This passage covers 27 T cell receptor beta chains from one sample sequenced in a study of identical twins. TCRdb analysed the 5' RACE reads with MiXCR anew, one entry per CDR3 protein. This sample has roughly 490,000 distinct CDR3 sequences, with around an eighth found just once. These data were also filed under a second study, of yellow fever vaccine responses in identical twins.

The sample comprised CD4+ T cells sorted from blood. These receptors all stem from a woman aged 18-29 years in good health.

This clonotype was seen a handful of times. J is TRBJ2-3 and V is TRBV5-1; 15 bases match TRBD2. The CDR3 length is 17 residues. Germline loops: CDR1 SGHRS, CDR2 YFSETQ. With 4 bases clipped from V and 5 bases from J, the junction kept 8 bases outside the gene matches. The CDR3 DNA follows: TGCGCCAGCAGCGCTCGGACTAGCGGGGGGGCCGGAGATACGCAGTATTTT. This translates into CASSARTSGGAGDTQYF.

The gene calls are TRBV27 and TRBJ1-2; 7 nucleotides agree with TRBD1. The CDR3 runs to 13 residues. CDR1 and CDR2 from the germline V gene are MNHEY and SMNVEV (reference sequence). The trim removed 5 bases at V and 3 bases at J, leaving 3 bases unmatched. CDR3 in DNA: TGTGCCAGCAGTCTCACAGGGGACTATGGCTACACCTTC. It translates to CASSLTGDYGYTF.

V is TRBV20-1 and J is TRBJ2-3; 10 positions match TRBD2. The germline V gene encodes CDR1 DFQATT and CDR2 SNEGSKA (reference sequence). There are 17 residues in the CDR3. V lost 4 bases to trimming and J lost 0 bases; unmatched junction nucleotides: 10. CDR3 loop: CSATEREGGFSTDTQYF. CDR3 bases: TGCAGTGCTACCGAGCGGGAGGGGGGATTTAGCACAGATACGCAGTATTTT.

J is TRBJ2-1 and V is TRBV24-1; D is unclear. The germline CDR1 and CDR2 sequences are KGHDR and SFDVKD. This CDR3 is built from 12 residues. V lost 5 bases, J lost 5 bases, and 6 bases lay in between. CDR3 nucleotide sequence: TGTGCCACCAGTGGTCTGGACAATGAGCAGTTCTTC. Translating it yields CATSGLDNEQFF.

A few counts support this clonotype. The V call is TRBV3-1, the J call TRBJ2-6; D possibly uses TRBD1 or TRBD2 (6 bases each). The CDR3 runs to 17 residues. The V end lost 3 bases, the J end lost 4 bases, and 16 bases lay between the germline ends. The germline V gene encodes CDR1 LGHDT and CDR2 YNNKEL (reference sequence). The CDR3 nucleotides read TGTGCCAGCAGCCATAAGGGGGGCTCGACCGGGGCCAACGTCCTGACTTTC. It encodes CASSHKGGSTGANVLTF.

V usage is TRBV4-1 and J usage is TRBJ1-1; D is unresolved. This CDR3 contains 15 residues. Germline CDR1 is MGHRA and CDR2 is YSYEKL. Deletions cut 0 bases from V and 2 bases from J, with 10 bases between. The CDR3 DNA reads TGCGCCAGCAGCCAAGATTGGTGGGAAAACACTGAAGCTTTCTTT. It is translated as CASSQDWWENTEAFF.

This clonotype appeared a few times. Its ends do not fully match the called genes, so a read error is possible. The chain couples TRBV20-1 to TRBJ2-3, with 10 bases lining up with TRBD2. The CDR3 covers 16 residues. Germline assignment: CDR1 DFQATT and CDR2 SNEGSKA (reference sequence). The CDR3 region is CCANPGLAKRSDTQYF. CDR3 DNA: TGCTGTGCAAATCCGGGACTAGCGAAAAGGTCAGATACGCAGTATTTT.

This sequence joins TRBV12-3 or TRBV12-4 and TRBJ2-4, with D tentatively TRBD1 or TRBD2 (5 bases each). CDR3 length equals 15 residues. The ends were cut back, 1 base at V and 8 bases at J, with 15 bases in the middle. The CDR3 loop reads CASSLGSRDRDIQYF. As DNA, the CDR3 is TGTGCCAGCAGTTTAGGATCCCGGGACCGGGACATTCAGTACTTC.

This clonotype was observed a handful of times. The rearrangement links TRBV12-3 or TRBV12-4 to TRBJ1-1; TRBD1 might be the D (5 bases). V was shortened by 2 bases and J by 4 bases, with 11 bases between the two germline ends. The CDR3 length is 14 residues. This CDR3 reads CASSLYEGSTEAFF. The CDR3 nucleotides read TGTGCCAGCAGTTTATACGAGGGGTCCACTGAAGCTTTCTTT.

This clonotype was counted many times. The chain carries TRBV27 and TRBJ2-1; 10 nucleotides agree with TRBD2. The CDR3 runs 14 residues. Germline V CDR1 and CDR2: MNHEY, SMNVEV (reference sequence). V trimming: 3 bases; J trimming: 9 bases; junction bases outside the gene matches: 5. The DNA of the CDR3 is TGTGCCAGCAGTTTCCGCTCTAGCGGGAGTGAGCAGTTCTTC. Translation: CASSFRSSGSEQFF.

This sequence joins TRBV6-5 and TRBJ2-7, with TRBD2 matching over 7 bases. The V gene's germline CDR1 is MNHEY and CDR2 SVGAGI. V shed 0 bases, J shed 1 base, and the junction held 6 bases outside the gene matches. This CDR3 has 16 residues. The CDR3 DNA is TGTGCCAGCAGTTACTCGAGGGACTACCTATCCTACGAGCAGTACTTC. Translated, it gives CASSYSRDYLSYEQYF.

This clonotype was observed a few times. The chain employs TRBV2 and TRBJ2-6; TRBD2 might be the D (5 bases). This CDR3 has 18 residues. V gave up 6 bases and J gave up 0 bases, with 18 bases separating them. Germline V gene sequence: CDR1 SNHLY, CDR2 FYNNEI. The CDR3 DNA reads TGTGCCAGCAGATTCTTCGGGGAAGATACCTCTGGGGCCAACGTCCTGACTTTC. Amino acid sequence: CASRFFGEDTSGANVLTF.

J is TRBJ2-7 and V is TRBV28, with 9 bases fitting TRBD2. Germline V gene data show CDR1 as MDHEN and CDR2 as SYDVKM. Trimming cost V 0 bases and J 3 bases; bases outside gene matches: 6. This CDR3 is built from 16 residues. The CDR3 nucleotides read TGTGCCAGCAGTTTATGGGCTCTTAGCGGGAGCTACGAGCAGTACTTC. Its translation is CASSLWALSGSYEQYF.

This clonotype appeared a few times. V gene TRBV30 combines with J gene TRBJ2-1; tentatively, D is TRBD2 (7 bases). V was cut by 3 bases and J by 8 bases, with 20 bases left in between. CDR1 is GTSNPN and CDR2 is SVGIG in the germline V gene (reference sequence). The CDR3 runs to 15 residues. Here the CDR3 reads CAWSLGGTGGDEQFF. CDR3 in DNA: TGTGCCTGGAGCTTAGGGGGTACGGGGGGCGATGAGCAGTTCTTC.

The chain uses TRBV11-1 and TRBJ2-7; D gene unclear. The length of the CDR3 is 12 residues. V gave up 4 bases and J gave up 6 bases, with 10 bases separating them. Germline V lookup: CDR1 SGHAT, CDR2 FQDESV (reference sequence). The CDR3 nucleotides read TGTGCCAGCAGCTCCCTCCCCTCCGAGCAGTACTTC. This sequence encodes CASSSLPSEQYF.

This clonotype appeared a few times. The chain recombines TRBV28 with TRBJ1-1; D ambiguous. The V gene's germline CDR1 is MDHEN and CDR2 SYDVKM. The CDR3 sequence is 14 residues long. V lost 3 bases to trimming and J lost 0 bases, with 8 bases between them. CDR3 bases: TGTGCCAGCAGTTTGATTACAGTGAACACTGAAGCTTTCTTT. Translation: CASSLITVNTEAFF.

This clonotype was picked up a small number of times. CDR3 nucleotides: TGTGCCAGCAGCCAAGAACGGGGATTCTACGAGCAGTACTTC. This codes for CASSQERGFYEQYF. The chain joins TRBV4-2 to TRBJ2-7, with D possibly TRBD2 on 5 matching bases. V shed 0 bases and J shed 3 bases, with 9 bases lying between them. The CDR3 has 14 amino acids. Germline CDR1 and CDR2: LGHNA and YNFKEQ.

The rearrangement links TRBV5-4 to TRBJ1-2; 9 nucleotides match TRBD1. Germline assignment: CDR1 SGHNT and CDR2 YYREEE (reference sequence). V lost 5 bases and J lost 8; bases outside the gene matches: 7. This CDR3 is 13 amino acids long. The CDR3 nucleotides are TGTGCCAGCAGTGTGGACAGGGGTGAGGGCTACACCTTC. As protein: CASSVDRGEGYTF.

This sequence joins TRBV29-1 and TRBJ1-1; D gene uncertain. Between the trimmed V and J ends, which lost 6 bases and 3 bases, there was a span of 14 bases. The length of the CDR3 is 13 residues. From germline, CDR1 is SQVTM and CDR2 ANQGSEA. In DNA, the CDR3 is TGCAGCGTGGCCCACGGTGGGGACACTGAAGCTTTCTTT. It specifies CSVAHGGDTEAFF.

This clonotype was recorded many times. The V call is TRBV11-1, the J call TRBJ2-1; the match to TRBD2 covers 10 bases. The ends lost 2 bases at V and 4 bases at J; junction bases unmatched: 11. The CDR3 sequence is 18 residues long. CDR1 is SGHAT, CDR2 FQDESV, per germline (reference sequence). The CDR3: CASSLRASGRALYNEQFF. CDR3 bases: TGTGCCAGCAGCTTAAGGGCTAGCGGGAGAGCTTTGTACAATGAGCAGTTCTTC.

This clonotype was seen a few times. The rearrangement uses TRBV7-2 and TRBJ2-7; the D gene could be TRBD1 or TRBD2 (5 bases each). CDR3 length: 14 residues. Looked up from germline, CDR1 is SGHTA and CDR2 is FQGNSA. V gave up 5 bases and J gave up 6 bases, with 17 bases separating them. CDR3 coding DNA: TGTGCCAGCAGCGCCCCGGGGCCCCCCCGCGAGCAGTACTTC. Translated, it gives CASSAPGPPREQYF.

At least ten counts were recorded for this clonotype. CDR3 nucleotide sequence: TGCGCCAGCAGCTTGGATCCTAGCGGGGGGGCCGAGACCCAGTACTTC. Protein sequence: CASSLDPSGGAETQYF. V is TRBV5-1 and J is TRBJ2-5, with 12 bases fitting TRBD2. This CDR3 has 16 residues. V dropped 0 bases and J dropped 5; count of bases not matched to a gene: 5. The germline CDR1 and CDR2 sequences are SGHRS and YFSETQ. Supplemented by reference TRBV5-1 and TRBJ2-5, the full variable domain reads KAGVTQTPRYLIKTRGQQVTLSCSPISGHRSVSWYQQTPGQGLQFLFEYFSETQRNKGNFPGRFSGRQFSNSRSEMNVSTLELGDSALYLCASSLDPSGGAETQYFGPGTRLLVL.

The rearrangement uses TRBV5-4 and TRBJ2-3, with D hard to call. Germline assignment: CDR1 SGHNT and CDR2 YYREEE (reference sequence). The CDR3 is made up of 14 amino acids. V was shortened by 2 bases and J by 2 bases, with 9 bases between the two germline ends. This chain's CDR3 is CASSFATTTDTQYF. For the CDR3, the DNA is TGTGCCAGCAGCTTCGCCACGACCACAGATACGCAGTATTTT.

The chain employs TRBV15 and TRBJ2-7; tentative D call: TRBD1 (5 bases). CDR1 LNHNV and CDR2 YYDKDF come from the germline V gene (reference sequence). Trimming took 1 base from V and 7 from J, leaving 14 bases between them. This CDR3 has 14 amino acids. In nucleotides, the CDR3 is TGTGCCACCAGCAGAGGCCCCGCCAGGACAGAGCAGTACTTC. It encodes CATSRGPARTEQYF.

This clonotype showed up just a few times. V and J are TRBV15 and TRBJ2-3, with D possibly called TRBD1 or TRBD2 (5 bases each). V lost 1 base, J lost 4 bases, and 6 bases lay in between. Germline V gene sequence: CDR1 LNHNV, CDR2 YYDKDF (reference sequence). There are 13 residues in the CDR3. CDR3: CATSRGGSDTQYF. The CDR3 DNA sequence: TGTGCCACCAGCAGAGGGGGGTCAGATACGCAGTATTTT.

The chain combines TRBV20-1 with TRBJ2-1; 8 bases line up with TRBD2. The CDR3 consists of 15 residues. Trimming at V came to 4 bases and at J to 7 bases, leaving 12 bases not matched to a gene. Germline CDR1 reads DFQATT; CDR2 reads SNEGSKA (reference sequence). CDR3 DNA sequence: TGCAGTGCTAACTCGGGAGGGCATTTGCGAAATGAGCAGTTCTTC. Translating gives CSANSGGHLRNEQFF.

This clonotype was observed a few times. The CDR3 loop reads CASSLLRDTGLAGYNGETQYF. CDR3 sequence (DNA): TGCGCCAGCAGCTTACTGAGGGACACCGGACTAGCGGGATACAATGGAGAGACCCAGTACTTC. This sequence joins TRBV5-1 and TRBJ2-5; 12 bases align to TRBD2. The CDR3 consists of 21 residues. Germline V gene lookup returns CDR1 SGHRS and CDR2 YFSETQ. Losses at the gene ends were 2 bases for V and 4 bases for J; bases not matched to a gene: 21.